Below, one T cell receptor (beta chain) is given with its context. Antigen unknown. The CDR3 length is 13 residues. Trimming stripped 7 bases from V and 8 bases from J, with 20 bases between. From germline, CDR1 is SQVTM and CDR2 ANQGSEA. This entry is derived from a study of cytomegalovirus exposure and HLA in healthy donors. About the study: It was reported in a later analysis that the same platform had been used for the roughly 130 validation repertoires as for the roughly 700 first-cohort repertoires.

Profiling relied on immunoSEQ multiplex PCR, and the TCRdb table lists in-frame clones only, not all of them. Among 150,000 to 200,000 clones listed, approximately 84% were seen once. The validation cohort, a group of 120 subjects, included the donors and was separate from the roughly 670-subject first cohort. Study-level points and caveats: Some TCR beta chains (roughly 150 of them) were listed as cytomegalovirus-associated. Subsequent analysis found a tendency for first-cohort TCR clusters to co-occur within the 110 or so validation repertoires.

The sequenced sample consisted of PBMCs. The sequence came from a man aged 18-30 years in good health and CMV-seropositive. V and J are TRBV29-1 and TRBJ1-2; D uncertain. CDR3 residues: CSAARAGEGGYTF. In DNA form, the CDR3 reads TGCAGCGCCGCGAGGGCTGGGGAGGGAGGCTACACCTTC.